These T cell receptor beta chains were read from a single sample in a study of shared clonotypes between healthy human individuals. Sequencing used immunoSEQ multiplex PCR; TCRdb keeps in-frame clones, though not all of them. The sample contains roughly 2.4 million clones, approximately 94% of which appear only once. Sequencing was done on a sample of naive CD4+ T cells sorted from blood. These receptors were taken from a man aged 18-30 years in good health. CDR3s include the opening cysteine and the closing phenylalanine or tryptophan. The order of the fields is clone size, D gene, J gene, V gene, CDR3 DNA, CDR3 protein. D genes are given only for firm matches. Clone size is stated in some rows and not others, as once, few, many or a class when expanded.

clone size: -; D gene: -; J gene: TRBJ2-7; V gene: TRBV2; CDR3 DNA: TGTGCCAGCAGGGAGCGATTACGTTACGAGCAGTACTTC; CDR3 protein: CASRERLRYEQYF
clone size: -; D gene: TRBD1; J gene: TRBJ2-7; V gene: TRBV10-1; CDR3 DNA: TGCGCCAGCATAAGACAGGGGTTCTACGAGCAGTACTTC; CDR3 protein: CASIRQGFYEQYF
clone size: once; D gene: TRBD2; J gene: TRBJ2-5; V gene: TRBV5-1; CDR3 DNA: TGCGCCAGCAGCTTGGCATCCAGCGGGAGCGCAGAGACCCAGTACTTC; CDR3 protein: CASSLASSGSAETQYF
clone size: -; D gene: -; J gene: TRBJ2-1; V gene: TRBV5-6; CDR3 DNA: TGTGCCAGCAGCTTAACGGACAAGAACAATGAGCAGTTCTTC; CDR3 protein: CASSLTDKNNEQFF
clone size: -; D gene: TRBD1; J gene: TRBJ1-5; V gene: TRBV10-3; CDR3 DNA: TGTGCCATCAGCCTCGGGACAGACCCCAATCAGCCCCAGCATTTT; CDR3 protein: CAISLGTDPNQPQHF
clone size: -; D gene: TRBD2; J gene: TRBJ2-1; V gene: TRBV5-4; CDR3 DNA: TGTGCCAGCAGCGGGGTTGGTAGCGGGGGGACCTACAATGAGCAGTTCTTC; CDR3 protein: CASSGVGSGGTYNEQFF
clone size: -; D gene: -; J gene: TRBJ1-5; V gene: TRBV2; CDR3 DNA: TGTGCCAGCAGTGACACAGGGAGTTATCAGCCCCAGCATTTT; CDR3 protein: CASSDTGSYQPQHF
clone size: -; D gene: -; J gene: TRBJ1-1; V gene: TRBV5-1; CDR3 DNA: TGCGCCAGCAGCCCTCAAGGGGCCGCGGGGACGAACACTGAAGCTTTCTTT; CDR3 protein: CASSPQGAAGTNTEAFF
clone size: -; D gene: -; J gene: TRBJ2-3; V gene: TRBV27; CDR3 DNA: TGTGCCAGCTTTTCGGGGTTTCCCGGTACGCAGTATTTT; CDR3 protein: CASFSGFPGTQYF
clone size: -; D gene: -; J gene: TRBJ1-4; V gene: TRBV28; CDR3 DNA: TGTGCCAGCAGATTAGGGGAAAAACTGTTTTTT; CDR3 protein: CASRLGEKLFF
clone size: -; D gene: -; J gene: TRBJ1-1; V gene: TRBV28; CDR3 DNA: TGTGCCAGCAGTTTGAGGGCCCTGGGGAGCACTGAAGCTTTCTTT; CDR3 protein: CASSLRALGSTEAFF
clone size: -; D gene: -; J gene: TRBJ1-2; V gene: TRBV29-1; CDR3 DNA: TGCAGCGTTGGAGGAGAGACCTCCTATGGCTACACCTTC; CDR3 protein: CSVGGETSYGYTF
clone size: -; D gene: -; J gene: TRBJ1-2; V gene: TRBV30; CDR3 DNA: TGTGCCTGGAGTGTACTTGGGGTTGGTGGCTACACCTTC; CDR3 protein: CAWSVLGVGGYTF
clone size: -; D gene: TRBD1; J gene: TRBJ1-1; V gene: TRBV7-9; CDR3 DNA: TGTGCCAGCAGCTCATTGGGACAGGGAACATTCATGAACACTGAAGCTTTCTTT; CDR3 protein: CASSSLGQGTFMNTEAFF
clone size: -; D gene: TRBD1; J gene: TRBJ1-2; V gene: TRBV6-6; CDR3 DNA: TGTGCCAGCAGTTTGGGACAGCGAATCTATGGCTACACCTTC; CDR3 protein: CASSLGQRIYGYTF
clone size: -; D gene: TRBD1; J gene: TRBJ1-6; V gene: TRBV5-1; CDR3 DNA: TGCGCCAGCAGCTTGGCTGGACAGGGTAATTCACCCCTCCACTTT; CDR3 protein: CASSLAGQGNSPLHF
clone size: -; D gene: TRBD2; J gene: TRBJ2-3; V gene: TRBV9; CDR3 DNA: TGTGCCAGCAGCGTAGGAATAGGAGGCGCTAGCGGGAGAATTCAAGATACGCAGTATTTT; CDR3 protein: CASSVGIGGASGRIQDTQYF
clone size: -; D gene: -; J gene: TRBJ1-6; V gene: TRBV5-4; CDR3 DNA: TGTGCCAGCAGCCTCCCCCCGGGGTATAATTCACCCCTCCACTTT; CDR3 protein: CASSLPPGYNSPLHF
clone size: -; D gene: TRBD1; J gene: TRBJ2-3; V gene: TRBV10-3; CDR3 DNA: TGTGCCGCCGGACAGGGTCCCGCAGATACGCAGTATTTT; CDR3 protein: CAAGQGPADTQYF
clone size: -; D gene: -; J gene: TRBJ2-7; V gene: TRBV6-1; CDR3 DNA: TGTGCCAGCACTTTGGCGGGCTACGAGCAGTACTTC; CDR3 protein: CASTLAGYEQYF
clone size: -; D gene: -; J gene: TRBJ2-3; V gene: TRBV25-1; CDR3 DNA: TGTGCCAGCAGTACGGGGACAGATACGCAGTATTTT; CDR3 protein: CASSTGTDTQYF
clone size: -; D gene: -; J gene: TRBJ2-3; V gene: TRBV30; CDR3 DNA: TGTGCCTGGAGTGAGGGCGATACGCAGTATTTT; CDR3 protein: CAWSEGDTQYF
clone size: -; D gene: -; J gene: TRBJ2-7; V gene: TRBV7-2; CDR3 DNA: TGTGCCAGCAGCTTGGGCACCTACGAGCAGTACTTC; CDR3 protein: CASSLGTYEQYF
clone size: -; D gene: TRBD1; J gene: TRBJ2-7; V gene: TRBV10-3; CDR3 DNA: TGTGCCATCAGCCGGGGGACAGGGGCCTACGAGCAGTACTTC; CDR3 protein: CAISRGTGAYEQYF
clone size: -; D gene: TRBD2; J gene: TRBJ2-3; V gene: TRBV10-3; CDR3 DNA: TGTGCCATCAGTGAGCGGGGGGACACAGATACGCAGTATTTT; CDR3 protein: CAISERGDTDTQYF
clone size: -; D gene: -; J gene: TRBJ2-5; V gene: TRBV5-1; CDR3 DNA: TGCGCCAGCAGCTTGGACAGGGAGGGAGAGACCCAGTACTTC; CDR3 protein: CASSLDREGETQYF
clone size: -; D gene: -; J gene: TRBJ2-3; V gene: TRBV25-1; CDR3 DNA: TGTGCCAGCAGTGTTCCGGGCTCCACAGATACGCAGTATTTT; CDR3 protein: CASSVPGSTDTQYF
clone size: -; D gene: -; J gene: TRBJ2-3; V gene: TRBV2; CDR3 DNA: TGTGCCAGCAGTGAAATCTTAGGGGGAGATACGCAGTATTTT; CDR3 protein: CASSEILGGDTQYF
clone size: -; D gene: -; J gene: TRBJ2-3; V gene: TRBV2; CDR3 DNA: TGTGCCATACTCCGATTGTCAACGGTCGATACGCAGTATTTT; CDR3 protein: CAILRLSTVDTQYF
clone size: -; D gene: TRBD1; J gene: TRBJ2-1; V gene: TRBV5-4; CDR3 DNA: TGTGCCAGCAGCTTGGCCCGATGGACAGGGGGGAACTACAATGAGCAGTTCTTC; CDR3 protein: CASSLARWTGGNYNEQFF
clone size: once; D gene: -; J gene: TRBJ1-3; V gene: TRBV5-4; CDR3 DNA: TGTGCCAGCAGTCTCCAGGGGGGAAACACCATATATTTT; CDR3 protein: CASSLQGGNTIYF
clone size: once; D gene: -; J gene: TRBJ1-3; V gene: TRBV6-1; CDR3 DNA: TGTGCCAGCAGTGAACAGGCTAGCTCTGGAAACACCATATATTTT; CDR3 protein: CASSEQASSGNTIYF
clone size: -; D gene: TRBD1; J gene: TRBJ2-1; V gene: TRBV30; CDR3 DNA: TGTGCCTGGAGTGTTAAGGACAGGGATTACAATGAGCAGTTCTTC; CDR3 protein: CAWSVKDRDYNEQFF
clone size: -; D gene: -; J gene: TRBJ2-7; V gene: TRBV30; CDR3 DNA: TGTGCCTGGAGAAGGGGCGGCTACGAGCAGTACTTC; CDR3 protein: CAWRRGGYEQYF
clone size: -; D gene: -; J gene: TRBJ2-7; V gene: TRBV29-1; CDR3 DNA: TGCAGCGTTGTGTGGCAGGGAAACTACGAGCAGTACTTC; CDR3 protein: CSVVWQGNYEQYF
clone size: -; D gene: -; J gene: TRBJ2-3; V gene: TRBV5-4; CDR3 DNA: TGTGCCAGCAGCCCGGGGCTAGCCTCCCCAGATACGCAGTATTTT; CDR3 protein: CASSPGLASPDTQYF
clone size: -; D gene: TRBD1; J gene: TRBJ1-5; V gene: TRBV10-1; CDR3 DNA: TGCGCCAGCAGCGGGACAGGGAATAATCAGCCCCAGCATTTT; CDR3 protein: CASSGTGNNQPQHF
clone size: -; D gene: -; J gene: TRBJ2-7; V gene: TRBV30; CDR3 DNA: TGTGCCTGGAGTACCAGCCATAACTACGTCGGGCAGTACTTC; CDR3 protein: CAWSTSHNYVGQYF
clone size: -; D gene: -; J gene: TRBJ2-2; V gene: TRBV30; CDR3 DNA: TGTGCCTGGAGGACATCGGGGGCCACCGGGGAGCTGTTTTTT; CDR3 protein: CAWRTSGATGELFF
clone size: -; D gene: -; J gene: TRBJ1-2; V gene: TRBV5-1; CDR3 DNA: TGCGCCAGCAGCTTGGGGACGGGGGCCACCTCTAACTATGGCTACACCTTC; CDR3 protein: CASSLGTGATSNYGYTF
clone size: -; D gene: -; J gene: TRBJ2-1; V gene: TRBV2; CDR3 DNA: TGTGCCAGCAGTGGCAGTGGAAATGAGCAGTTCTTC; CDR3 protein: CASSGSGNEQFF
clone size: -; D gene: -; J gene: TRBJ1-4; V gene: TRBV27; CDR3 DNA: TGTGCCAGCAGTTTAAGGAATGGACGGGAACTGTTTTTT; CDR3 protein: CASSLRNGRELFF
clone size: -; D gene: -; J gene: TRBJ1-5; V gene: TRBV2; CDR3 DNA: TGTGCCAGCAGTGAAAGGCAAAACAATCAGCCCCAGCATTTT; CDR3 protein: CASSERQNNQPQHF
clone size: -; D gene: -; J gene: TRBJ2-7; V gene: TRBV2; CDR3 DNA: TGTGCCAGCAGTGCCGCTTGGACTACCTACACCTACGAGCAGTACTTC; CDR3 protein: CASSAAWTTYTYEQYF
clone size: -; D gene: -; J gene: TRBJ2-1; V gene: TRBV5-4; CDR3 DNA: TGTGCCAGCAGCGTTGGTGGGGTCTACAATGAGCAGTTCTTC; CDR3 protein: CASSVGGVYNEQFF
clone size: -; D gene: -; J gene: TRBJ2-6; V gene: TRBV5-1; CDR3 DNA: TGCGCCAGCAGCTTGGACCCAGGGTCTGGGGCCAACGTCCTGACTTTC; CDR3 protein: CASSLDPGSGANVLTF
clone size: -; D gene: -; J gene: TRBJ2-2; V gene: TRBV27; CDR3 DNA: TGTGCCAGCAGCCTCCGGGTTGACACCGGGGAGCTGTTTTTT; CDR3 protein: CASSLRVDTGELFF
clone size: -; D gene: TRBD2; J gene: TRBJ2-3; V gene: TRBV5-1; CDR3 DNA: TGCGCCAGCAGCTTGGGCGGGAGAAAACGGAGCACAGATACGCAGTATTTT; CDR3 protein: CASSLGGRKRSTDTQYF
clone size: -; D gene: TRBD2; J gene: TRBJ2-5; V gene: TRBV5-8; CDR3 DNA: TGTGCCAGCAGGTGGACTAGTCGGACCCAGTACTTC; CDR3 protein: CASRWTSRTQYF
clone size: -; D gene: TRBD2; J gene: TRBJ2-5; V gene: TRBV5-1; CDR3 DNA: TGCGCCAGCAGCTTGTCTAGCGGGGTAGGAGAGACCCAGTACTTC; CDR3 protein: CASSLSSGVGETQYF
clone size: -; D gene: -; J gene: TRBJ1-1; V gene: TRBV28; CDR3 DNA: TGTGCCAGCAGGGGCCCGACGGCCACTGAAGCTTTCTTT; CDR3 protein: CASRGPTATEAFF
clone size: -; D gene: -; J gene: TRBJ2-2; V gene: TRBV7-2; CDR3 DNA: TGTGCCAGCAGCTTCGGGGGACCTAACACCGGGGAGCTGTTTTTT; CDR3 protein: CASSFGGPNTGELFF
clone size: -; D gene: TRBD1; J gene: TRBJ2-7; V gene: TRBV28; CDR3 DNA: TGTGCCAGCAGTACGACAGGGTTAACCTCCCTCGAGCAGTACTTC; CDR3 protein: CASSTTGLTSLEQYF
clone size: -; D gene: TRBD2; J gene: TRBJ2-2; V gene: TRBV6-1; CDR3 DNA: TGTGCCAGCAATACGGGCGGGAGAGGTTCCGGGGAGCTGTTTTTT; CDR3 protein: CASNTGGRGSGELFF
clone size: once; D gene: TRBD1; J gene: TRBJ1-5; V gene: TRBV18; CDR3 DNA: TGTGCCAGCTCACCCGGGACAGGAATCAGTCAGCCCCAGCATTTT; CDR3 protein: CASSPGTGISQPQHF
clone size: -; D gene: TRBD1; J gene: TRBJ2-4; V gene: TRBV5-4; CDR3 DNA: TGTGCCAGCAGCTGGGACAGGGGGCAGAACATTCAGTACTTC; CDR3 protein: CASSWDRGQNIQYF
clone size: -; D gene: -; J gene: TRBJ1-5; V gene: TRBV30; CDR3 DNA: TGTGCCTGTAGACCTCGGGGCCCGAGCAATCAGCCCCAGCATTTT; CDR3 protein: CACRPRGPSNQPQHF
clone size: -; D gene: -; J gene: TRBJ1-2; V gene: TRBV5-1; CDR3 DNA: TGCGCCAGCAGCTCGACAGCCCTATCTGGCTACACCTTC; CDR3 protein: CASSSTALSGYTF
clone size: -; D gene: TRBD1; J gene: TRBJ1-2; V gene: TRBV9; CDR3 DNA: TGTGCCAGCAGCGTAGGGACAGGTTCTAACTATGGCTACACCTTC; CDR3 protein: CASSVGTGSNYGYTF